This is a list of T cell receptor beta chains from one sample in a study of cytomegalovirus exposure and HLA in healthy donors. Using immunoSEQ multiplex PCR, the repertoire was profiled, and TCRdb retains in-frame clones only, with some absent. The sample includes fewer than 250,000 clones, over 60% seen only once; the top ten take roughly 1.9%. The sequencing sample was made of PBMCs. These receptors were obtained from a male donor in good health and CMV-seronegative. Both conserved end residues are part of each CDR3. Each record gives: D gene, J gene, clone size, V gene, CDR3 protein, CDR3 DNA. The D gene is left open where the match is weak. Clone size appears in some rows only: once, few, many, or a class for an expanded clone.

>-|TRBJ2-1|-|TRBV18
CASSPPNRHEQFF
TGTGCCAGCTCACCACCAAACAGGCATGAGCAGTTCTTC
>TRBD2|TRBJ2-1|-|TRBV27
CASSLPGLAGEMGTQFF
TGTGCCAGCAGTTTACCGGGACTAGCGGGCGAGATGGGAACTCAGTTCTTC
>TRBD1|TRBJ1-1|-|TRBV5-1
CASSRQGNTEAFF
TGCGCCAGCAGCCGACAGGGGAACACTGAAGCTTTCTTT
>-|TRBJ1-1|few|TRBV7-9
CSSSLALLGEEAFF
TGTTCCAGCAGCTTAGCTTTGCTCGGAGAAGAAGCTTTCTTT
>TRBD1|TRBJ2-5|-|TRBV7-2
CASGRGRGTETQYF
TGTGCCAGCGGTAGGGGCAGGGGGACGGAGACCCAGTACTTC
>-|TRBJ1-2|-|TRBV7-9
CASSLASNIGEGYGYTF
TGTGCCAGCAGCTTAGCCAGTAATATTGGGGAGGGCTATGGCTACACCTTC
>-|TRBJ2-7|-|TRBV4-1
CASSQAADKSSYEQYF
TGCGCCAGCAGCCAAGCTGCGGACAAGAGCTCCTACGAGCAGTACTTC
>TRBD1|TRBJ1-4|-|TRBV7-2
CASSFRDRRLTNEKLFF
TGTGCCAGCAGCTTCCGGGACAGGAGACTAACTAATGAAAAACTGTTTTTT
>-|TRBJ2-7|-|TRBV27
CASSILQGGAYEQYF
TGTGCCAGCAGTATATTGCAGGGAGGAGCCTACGAGCAGTACTTC
>TRBD1|TRBJ2-3|few|TRBV7-3
CASSRGQGDTDTQYF
TGTGCCAGCAGTCGCGGACAGGGGGACACAGATACGCAGTATTTT